The next 2 T cell receptor beta chains were all read from a single sample in a study of response to subunit inactivated influenza vaccine. Each CDR3 protein gets one entry after TCRdb re-called the RT-PCR reads with MiXCR. The repertoire holds 530,000 or so distinct CDR3 sequences, about 14% seen once, with 11% in the top ten. The sample was PBMCs from blood, taken 12 days after vaccination. The receptors come from a man over 45 who received an inactivated influenza vaccine.

This clonotype was counted between two and nine times. V usage is TRBV7-6 and J usage is TRBJ2-6; no clear D. V was pared by 5 bases and J by 2 bases, with 10 bases between. The CDR3 has 15 residues. Per germline, CDR1 SGHVS and CDR2 FNYEAQ. The CDR3 here is CASSLGQPGANVLTF. The DNA for the CDR3 is TGTGCCAGCAGCCTAGGCCAACCTGGGGCCAACGTCCTGACTTTC.

The chain uses TRBV7-9 and TRBJ2-1; the match to TRBD1 covers 8 bases. Trimming cost V 4 bases and J 6 bases; bases outside gene matches: 8. Germline V gene data show CDR1 as SEHNR and CDR2 as FQNEAQ (reference sequence). This CDR3 has 15 residues. The CDR3 bases are TGTGCCAGCAGCTCCAGGGGGCAGGTGGGCAATGAGCAGTTCTTC. The encoded protein is CASSSRGQVGNEQFF.